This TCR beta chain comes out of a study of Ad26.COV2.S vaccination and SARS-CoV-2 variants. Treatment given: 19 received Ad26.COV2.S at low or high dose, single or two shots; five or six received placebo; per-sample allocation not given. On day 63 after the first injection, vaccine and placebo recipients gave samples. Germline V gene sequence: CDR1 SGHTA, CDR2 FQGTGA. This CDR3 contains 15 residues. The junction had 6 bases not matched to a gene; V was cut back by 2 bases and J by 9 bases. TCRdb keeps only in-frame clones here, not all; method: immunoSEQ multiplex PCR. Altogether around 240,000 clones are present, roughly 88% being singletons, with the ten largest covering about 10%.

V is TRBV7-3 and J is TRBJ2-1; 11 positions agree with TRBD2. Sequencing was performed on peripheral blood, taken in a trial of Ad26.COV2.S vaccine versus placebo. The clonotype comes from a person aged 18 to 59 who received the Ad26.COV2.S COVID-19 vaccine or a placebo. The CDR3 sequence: CASSLLLAGAREQFF. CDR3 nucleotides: TGTGCCAGCAGCTTACTACTAGCGGGAGCCCGTGAGCAGTTCTTC.